This entry lists 24 T cell receptor beta chains sequenced from one sample in a study of blood T cell repertoires in COVID-19. The assay was immunoSEQ multiplex PCR, and TCRdb's table has in-frame clones only and misses some. The sample contains a few hundred thousand clones, roughly 83% of which appear only once. Sequenced input: peripheral blood. These receptors came from a man between 60 and 75 years old who had recovered from COVID-19.

The chain carries TRBV19 and TRBJ2-1, with TRBD1 matching over 7 bases. With 1 base clipped from V and 9 bases from J, the junction kept 12 bases outside the gene matches. Germline V gene lookup returns CDR1 LNHDA and CDR2 SQIVND (reference sequence). CDR3 length: 16 residues. CDR3 protein: CASSIGLAGGFFEQFF. DNA of the CDR3: TGTGCCAGTAGTATAGGTCTGGCAGGGGGTTTTTTTGAGCAGTTCTTC.

This chain connects TRBV19 to TRBJ2-7; 9 nucleotides line up with TRBD1. After removal of 3 bases from V and 3 bases from J, the junction contained 6 bases not matched to a gene. The CDR3 is 15 residues long. The germline CDR1 and CDR2 sequences are LNHDA and SQIVND (reference sequence). The CDR3 nucleotides are TGTGCCAGTAGTATTACCTGGACAGGGGTCTACGAGCAGTACTTC. Its translation: CASSITWTGVYEQYF.

The chain is built from TRBV5-4 and TRBJ2-1; 7 nucleotides match TRBD2. V lost 4 bases, J lost 5 bases, and 12 bases stayed unmatched. The CDR3 is made up of 16 amino acids. Germline-derived CDR1 and CDR2 are SGHNT and YYREEE (reference sequence). The CDR3 nucleotides are TGTGCCAGCAGCACATTGGGGCTAGCGGTGAACAATGAGCAGTTCTTC. Residues: CASSTLGLAVNNEQFF.

The V and J genes are TRBV6-1 and TRBJ2-3, with 15 bases identical to TRBD2. Trimming at V came to 0 bases and at J to 0 bases, leaving 13 bases not matched to a gene. Germline CDR1 and CDR2: MNHNS and SASEGT. CDR3 length: 22 amino acids. CDR3 region: CASSEAPGRTSGGETSTDTQYF. The CDR3 bases are TGTGCCAGCAGTGAAGCTCCAGGAAGGACTAGCGGGGGGGAAACTAGCACAGATACGCAGTATTTT.

The chain combines TRBV2 with TRBJ1-5; maybe TRBD1 (6 bases). The CDR3 has 15 amino acids. Germline assignment: CDR1 SNHLY and CDR2 FYNNEI. Trimming shortened V by 6 bases and J by 0 bases, and 12 bases separated the two germline ends. CDR3 DNA: TGTGCCAGCAGAACAGGGATCTATAGCAATCAGCCCCAGCATTTT. Its protein product is CASRTGIYSNQPQHF.

DNA of the CDR3: TGTGCCAGTAGTATACCGGGAGGCCCCTACGAGCAGTACTTC. Translating gives CASSIPGGPYEQYF. The J gene is TRBJ2-7, the V gene TRBV19; TRBD2 matches at 7 bases. The CDR3 runs 14 residues. From germline, CDR1 is LNHDA and CDR2 SQIVND (reference sequence). V was clipped by 2 bases and J by 2 bases; unmatched bases: 3.

The genes are TRBV4-1 and TRBJ2-2; D is perhaps TRBD2 (7 bases). Deletions cut 2 bases from V and 1 base from J, with 14 bases between. Germline-derived CDR1 and CDR2 are MGHRA and YSYEKL. CDR3 length: 17 amino acids. CDR3 sequence reads: CASSQRRGGGNTGELFF. CDR3 nucleotides: TGCGCCAGCAGCCAACGGAGGGGGGGCGGGAACACCGGGGAGCTGTTTTTT.

V gene TRBV6-5 combines with J gene TRBJ2-7; no definite D call. CDR1 is MNHEY, CDR2 SVGAGI, per germline. V gave up 2 bases and J gave up 4 bases, with 9 bases separating them. The CDR3 has 13 residues. CDR3: CASSYPGRYEQYF. The CDR3 bases are TGTGCCAGCAGTTACCCGGGTCGGTACGAGCAGTACTTC.

The rearrangement uses TRBV10-1 and TRBJ2-5; TRBD1 agrees at 7 bases. J lost 5 bases, V lost 6 bases, and 9 bases had no gene match. CDR1 is WNHNN, CDR2 SYGVQD, per germline (reference sequence). This CDR3 spans 14 amino acids. CDR3 amino acids: CASSRTGEWETQYF. Written as DNA, the CDR3 is TGCGCCAGCAGCCGTACAGGGGAATGGGAGACCCAGTACTTC.

CDR3 region: CASGRQGTGELFF. CDR3 nucleotide sequence: TGTGCCAGCGGGCGACAGGGAACCGGGGAGCTGTTTTTT. The chain employs TRBV3-1 (or the pseudogene TRBV3-2) and TRBJ2-2, with 7 bases lining up with TRBD1. The J segment lost 5 bases and the V segment lost 8 bases, leaving 5 bases of the junction unmatched. Germline V gives CDR1 LGHDT, CDR2 YNNKEL (reference sequence). This CDR3 is 13 amino acids long.

The J gene is TRBJ2-7, the V gene TRBV2, with TRBD1 identical over 7 bases. Trimming cost V 6 bases and J 0 bases; bases outside gene matches: 5. The germline CDR1 and CDR2 sequences are SNHLY and FYNNEI. CDR3 length equals 14 residues. The CDR3 spells CASRSTGISYEQYF. The CDR3 nucleotides read TGTGCCAGCAGGTCGACAGGGATCTCCTACGAGCAGTACTTC.

This clone was seen once. The genes are TRBV20-1 and TRBJ1-1; unclear D gene. Per germline, CDR1 DFQATT and CDR2 SNEGSKA (reference sequence). Trimming took off 3 bases at V and 4 bases at J, with 9 bases between the two ends. This CDR3 spans 12 amino acids. Written as DNA, the CDR3 is TGCAGTGCTAGTAGCTCGAGCACTGAAGCTTTCTTT. It codes for CSASSSSTEAFF.

The CDR3 loop is CASSPRGGNTEAFF. CDR3 coding DNA: TGTGCCAGCAGCCCTCGGGGGGGGAACACTGAAGCTTTCTTT. This chain uses TRBV11-3 with TRBJ1-1; a possible D gene is TRBD1 (5 bases). Germline loops: CDR1 SGHNT, CDR2 YENEEA. The V end lost 5 bases, the J end lost 1 base, and 11 bases lay between the germline ends. The CDR3 extends over 14 amino acids.

The V call is TRBV6-4, the J call TRBJ2-7; tentative D call: TRBD1 (5 bases). This CDR3 region has 18 residues. V lost 1 base and J lost 2, with 21 bases in between. Germline V gene sequence: CDR1 MRHNA, CDR2 SNTAGT. CDR3 DNA sequence: TGTGCCAGCAGTGACTGGCGGCCAGGGCGTGGGTCCGCCTACGAGCAGTACTTC. This encodes CASSDWRPGRGSAYEQYF.

This chain links TRBV3-1 (or the pseudogene TRBV3-2) with TRBJ2-2, with unresolved D. With 0 bases removed from V and 7 bases from J, the gap between germline ends came to 12 bases. The germline V gene encodes CDR1 LGHDT and CDR2 YNNKEL (reference sequence). The CDR3 loop spans 15 amino acids. This chain's CDR3 is CASSQDHLRGGELFF. The CDR3 DNA reads as TGTGCCAGCAGCCAAGATCATTTGCGAGGCGGGGAGCTGTTTTTT.

The chain employs TRBV6-5 and TRBJ2-5; D is unclear. Germline lookup yields CDR1 MNHEY and CDR2 SVGAGI. The CDR3 is made up of 13 amino acids. V lost 11 bases, J lost 4 bases, and 17 bases lay in between. The chain's CDR3 is CAGTSGQRETQYF. CDR3 DNA: TGTGCCGGTACCTCCGGCCAGCGAGAGACCCAGTACTTC.

J is TRBJ2-3 and V is TRBV10-3, with TRBD2 identical over 12 bases. The CDR3 sequence is 20 residues long. The J segment lost 2 bases and the V segment lost 6 bases, leaving 18 bases of the junction unmatched. Germline lookup yields CDR1 ENHRY and CDR2 SYGVKD. CDR3 in DNA: TGTGCCATCAGCGGAACCGTGACTAGCGGGAGAGGGATGCCCACAGATACGCAGTATTTT. Translating it yields CAISGTVTSGRGMPTDTQYF.

The V and J genes are TRBV7-2 and TRBJ1-5, with D perhaps TRBD1 (6 bases). Trimming shortened V by 5 bases and J by 2 bases, and 16 bases separated the two germline ends. This CDR3 has 16 residues. In germline, CDR1 is SGHTA, CDR2 FQGNSA. For the CDR3, the DNA is TGTGCCAGCAGCCCGACCGCCAGGGGAGGCAATCAGCCCCAGCATTTT. Residues: CASSPTARGGNQPQHF.

The V and J genes are TRBV7-9 and TRBJ2-5; 9 bases map to TRBD1. CDR1 and CDR2 from the germline V gene are SEHNR and FQNEAQ (reference sequence). The CDR3 extends over 15 amino acids. V lost 5 bases and J lost 5; bases outside the gene matches: 9. CDR3 amino acids: CASSTTGGAGETQYF. The CDR3 DNA sequence: TGTGCCAGCAGCACTACAGGGGGCGCGGGGGAGACCCAGTACTTC.

The CDR3 protein is CATSRGGEAARKLFF. CDR3 nucleotide sequence: TGTGCCACCAGCAGAGGCGGAGAGGCCGCCCGAAAACTGTTTTTT. V usage is TRBV15 and J usage is TRBJ1-4; D gene ambiguous. Looked up from germline, CDR1 is LNHNV and CDR2 is YYDKDF (reference sequence). V lost 1 base, J lost 10 bases, and 16 bases lay in between. The CDR3 loop spans 15 amino acids.

J is TRBJ2-5 and V is TRBV29-1, with TRBD1 matching 9 bases. The trim removed 6 bases at V and 6 bases at J, leaving 5 bases unmatched. This CDR3 has 12 amino acids. Germline V lookup: CDR1 SQVTM, CDR2 ANQGSEA. This CDR3 reads CSVGTGRQTQYF. CDR3 DNA: TGCAGCGTGGGGACAGGGAGACAGACCCAGTACTTC.

V gene TRBV7-9 combines with J gene TRBJ2-5; 7 bases are shared with TRBD1. The CDR3 length is 16 residues. Trimming cost V 5 bases and J 7 bases; bases outside gene matches: 16. In germline, CDR1 is SEHNR, CDR2 FQNEAQ (reference sequence). CDR3 protein: CASSRPTGMGKGTQYF. CDR3 DNA sequence: TGTGCCAGCAGCCGACCGACAGGGATGGGGAAAGGGACCCAGTACTTC.

The V gene is TRBV5-1, the J gene TRBJ1-2; D is unclear. Germline values: CDR1 SGHRS, CDR2 YFSETQ. The V gene lost 2 bases and the J gene lost 2 bases, with 7 bases spanning the gap. This CDR3 is 13 amino acids long. In nucleotides, the CDR3 is TGCGCCAGCAGCTTACCGGGGAACTATGGCTACACCTTC. This translates into CASSLPGNYGYTF.

This chain connects TRBV7-9 to TRBJ2-5; the match to TRBD1 covers 7 bases. J lost 2 bases, V lost 3 bases, and 3 bases had no gene match. There are 14 residues in the CDR3. The germline V gene has CDR1 SEHNR and CDR2 FQNEAQ (reference sequence). Written as DNA, the CDR3 is TGTGCCAGCAGCTTTTTGGGACAGCAAGAGACCCAGTACTTC. It encodes CASSFLGQQETQYF.